The 29 T cell receptor beta chains below come from one sample, sequenced in a study of blood T cell repertoires in COVID-19. Produced via immunoSEQ multiplex PCR; TCRdb's table is partial and in-frame only. The table has around 150,000 clones, just under 95% seen once. The source material was peripheral blood. The receptors here all came from a woman between 50 and 59 years old with acute or convalescent COVID-19.

The V gene is TRBV5-4, the J gene TRBJ1-5; unclear D gene. CDR1 is SGHNT and CDR2 is YYREEE in the germline V gene (reference sequence). There are 15 residues in the CDR3. V lost 4 bases and J lost 6, with 17 bases in between. As DNA, the CDR3 is TGTGCCAGCAGCCTAGATGCCACGGAAGGTCAGCCCCAGCATTTT. Translating gives CASSLDATEGQPQHF.

This clone was counted a single time. The V gene is TRBV7-2, the J gene TRBJ2-3, with 10 bases that match TRBD2. The germline V gene has CDR1 SGHTA and CDR2 FQGNSA. V lost 0 bases to trimming and J lost 2 bases; unmatched junction nucleotides: 8. The CDR3 is 18 amino acids. CDR3 loop: CASSLAPSAGGFTDTQYF. Written as DNA, the CDR3 is TGTGCCAGCAGCTTAGCGCCCTCAGCGGGGGGGTTCACAGATACGCAGTATTTT.

This rearrangement joins TRBV12-3 or TRBV12-4 to TRBJ2-5, with unresolved D. Trimming shortened V by 6 bases and J by 4 bases, and 9 bases separated the two germline ends. The CDR3 consists of 12 residues. In DNA, the CDR3 is TGTGCCAGCAGCTTCTCAGGAGAGACCCAGTACTTC. Protein: CASSFSGETQYF.

The CDR3: CASSLASGEQYF. CDR3 nucleotides: TGTGCCAGCAGCTTAGCTAGCGGCGAGCAGTACTTC. The genes are TRBV11-2 and TRBJ2-7; 7 positions agree with TRBD2. The CDR3 loop spans 12 amino acids. The J segment lost 6 bases and the V segment lost 1 base, leaving 0 bases of the junction unmatched. Germline CDR1 and CDR2: SGHAT and FQNNGV.

The chain uses TRBV14 and TRBJ2-1; 7 bases line up with TRBD1. Germline V lookup: CDR1 SGHDN, CDR2 FVKESK. The CDR3 is made up of 14 amino acids. V trimming: 2 bases; J trimming: 4 bases; junction bases outside the gene matches: 2. Here the CDR3 DNA reads TGTGCCAGCAGCCAAAGGACAGGTTACAATGAGCAGTTCTTC. As protein: CASSQRTGYNEQFF. Based on the CDR3 plus reference TRBV14 and TRBJ2-1, the full variable domain is EAGVTQFPSHSVIEKGQTVTLRCDPISGHDNLYWYRRVMGKEIKFLLHFVKESKQDESGMPNNRFLAERTGGTYSTLKVQPAELEDSGVYFCASSQRTGYNEQFFGPGTRLTVL.

The J gene is TRBJ1-1, the V gene TRBV9; D remains ambiguous. The CDR3 is made up of 14 amino acids. The germline V gene has CDR1 SGDLS and CDR2 YYNGEE. V was shortened by 4 bases and J by 1 base, with 11 bases between the two germline ends. The CDR3 loop is CASSQRVGNTEAFF. The DNA for the CDR3 is TGTGCCAGCAGCCAGCGGGTGGGGAACACTGAAGCTTTCTTT.

This chain links TRBV6-5 with TRBJ2-7; D is possibly TRBD1 (6 bases). This CDR3 spans 13 amino acids. The germline V and J ends were trimmed by 7 bases and 0 bases, with 10 bases remaining between them. Germline V gene sequence: CDR1 MNHEY, CDR2 SVGAGI. The CDR3 is CASTKQGSYEQYF. CDR3 DNA sequence: TGTGCCAGCACTAAACAGGGCTCCTACGAGCAGTACTTC.

This clone appeared once. The V and J genes are TRBV30 and TRBJ1-5; possible D gene TRBD1, 5 bases. The germline V gene encodes CDR1 GTSNPN and CDR2 SVGIG (reference sequence). The CDR3 is 13 residues long. Trimming took 2 bases from V and 4 from J, leaving 9 bases between them. The CDR3 nucleotides read TGTGCCTGGAGTTTGGAGGGGAATCAGCCCCAGCATTTT. It codes for CAWSLEGNQPQHF. Full variable domain (remainder filled in from reference TRBV30 and TRBJ1-5): SQTIHQWPATLVQPVGSPLSLECTVEGTSNPNLYWYRQAAGRGLQLLFYSVGIGQISSEVPQNLSASRPQDRQFILSSKKLLLSDSGFYLCAWSLEGNQPQHFGDGTRLSIL.

The chain carries TRBV10-1 and TRBJ2-1; 8 nucleotides match TRBD2. Trimming cost V 6 bases and J 9 bases; bases outside gene matches: 10. This CDR3 is 14 amino acids long. The germline V gene encodes CDR1 WNHNN and CDR2 SYGVQD (reference sequence). As DNA, the CDR3 is TGCGCCAGCAGGGGTCTACGACTAGCGAGTGAGCAGTTCTTC. The encoded protein is CASRGLRLASEQFF.

This clone has just one count. V gene TRBV6-2 or TRBV6-3 combines with J gene TRBJ1-1; D is undetermined. CDR1 and CDR2 from the germline V gene are MNHEY and SVGEGT. The CDR3 contains 13 residues. V was clipped by 5 bases and J by 0 bases, with 7 bases between them. Here the CDR3 DNA reads TGTGCCAGCAGTCACAGACTGAACACTGAAGCTTTCTTT. Protein: CASSHRLNTEAFF.

The chain has TRBV5-1 and TRBJ2-2, with D perhaps matching TRBD2 (5 bases). The CDR3 runs to 16 residues. Per germline, CDR1 SGHRS and CDR2 YFSETQ. V was clipped by 3 bases and J by 0 bases, with 12 bases between them. The CDR3 is CASSSEGSSNTGELFF. As DNA, the CDR3 is TGCGCCAGCAGCTCCGAGGGAAGTTCGAACACCGGGGAGCTGTTTTTT.

The chain uses TRBV5-1 and TRBJ2-7, with 10 bases fitting TRBD1. From germline, CDR1 is SGHRS and CDR2 YFSETQ. The CDR3 length is 16 residues. The V segment lost 4 bases and the J segment 6 bases; nucleotides outside the gene matches: 13. The CDR3 DNA follows: TGCGCCAGCAGCGATCCGGGGACAGGGGAATTAGGCGAGCAGTACTTC. Translation gives CASSDPGTGELGEQYF.

This clone has just a few counts. The chain couples TRBV30 to TRBJ1-2; D is perhaps TRBD1 (5 bases). Looked up from germline, CDR1 is GTSNPN and CDR2 is SVGIG (reference sequence). The CDR3 length is 14 residues. Trimming removed 0 bases at V and 4 bases at J, with 12 bases between. The CDR3 loop is CAWSVQTGGYGYTF. The CDR3 nucleotides read TGTGCCTGGAGTGTACAAACAGGTGGCTATGGCTACACCTTC.

This clone was seen just once. This chain uses TRBV19 with TRBJ2-7, with 7 bases identical to TRBD2. V lost 5 bases, J lost 2 bases, and 3 bases stayed unmatched. Germline CDR1 is LNHDA and CDR2 is SQIVND (reference sequence). The CDR3 covers 13 residues. CDR3 sequence reads: CASSAGRAYEQYF. The CDR3 region has the DNA TGTGCCAGTAGTGCAGGGAGGGCCTACGAGCAGTACTTC.

The CDR3 DNA reads as TGTGCCACCAGGGTGGTGTCAGACACTGAAGCTTTCTTT. Protein sequence: CATRVVSDTEAFF. This chain links TRBV15 with TRBJ1-1; D unclear. CDR3 length equals 13 residues. Per the germline V gene, CDR1 is LNHNV and CDR2 is YYDKDF (reference sequence). V was clipped by 6 bases and J by 3 bases, with 11 bases between them.

This sequence joins TRBV28 and TRBJ2-1, with 10 bases matching TRBD2. Germline CDR1 and CDR2: MDHEN and SYDVKM. V gave up 5 bases and J gave up 10 bases; unmatched junction bases: 17. The CDR3 runs 17 residues. The CDR3, as DNA: TGTGCCAGCAGTCTGCCCCCCGGGACTAGCGCTATTGAGGAGCAGTTCTTC. This sequence encodes CASSLPPGTSAIEEQFF.

Here the CDR3 reads CASSVGLAGAYNEQFF. Here the CDR3 DNA reads TGCGCCAGCAGCGTAGGACTAGCGGGGGCCTACAATGAGCAGTTCTTC. The chain uses TRBV5-1 and TRBJ2-1; 13 nucleotides line up with TRBD2. The CDR3 has 16 residues. The V segment lost 4 bases and the J segment 2 bases; nucleotides outside the gene matches: 3. The V gene's germline CDR1 is SGHRS and CDR2 YFSETQ.

The V gene is TRBV7-9, the J gene TRBJ1-1, with 7 positions matching TRBD1. J gave up 2 bases and V 5 bases, and 5 bases lay outside the gene matches. The V gene's germline CDR1 is SEHNR and CDR2 FQNEAQ (reference sequence). The length of the CDR3 is 14 residues. The CDR3 loop is CASSQGQLNTEAFF. The CDR3 region has the DNA TGTGCCAGCAGCCAGGGACAGTTAAACACTGAAGCTTTCTTT.

This sequence joins TRBV5-6 and TRBJ1-5, with D tentatively TRBD1 (5 bases). CDR3 length: 13 residues. V was cut by 4 bases and J by 9 bases, with 14 bases left in between. Germline V gives CDR1 SGHDT, CDR2 YYEEEE. The CDR3 DNA is TGTGCCAGCAGCCCTTGGGGCGGCGGGCCCCAGCATTTT. Protein sequence: CASSPWGGGPQHF.

The V gene is TRBV13, the J gene TRBJ2-3; a possible D gene is TRBD1 (6 bases). The CDR3 spans 16 residues. Germline assignment: CDR1 PRHDT and CDR2 FYEKMQ (reference sequence). With 3 bases removed from V and 6 bases from J, the gap between germline ends came to 19 bases. The CDR3 reads CASSFKAGAFEDTQYF. CDR3 coding DNA: TGTGCCAGCAGCTTCAAAGCAGGGGCATTCGAGGATACGCAGTATTTT.

The DNA for the CDR3 is TGTGCCAGTAGTATTCGCCCGACAGGGGAGGTGGACGAGCAGTACTTC. Its translation is CASSIRPTGEVDEQYF. J is TRBJ2-7 and V is TRBV19; 8 bases line up with TRBD1. The germline CDR1 and CDR2 sequences are LNHDA and SQIVND (reference sequence). The CDR3 has 16 residues. V lost 3 bases, J lost 5 bases, and 12 bases stayed unmatched.

The table lists this clone with a count of one. The chain couples TRBV3-1 (or the pseudogene TRBV3-2) to TRBJ2-7; D perhaps matches TRBD2 (5 bases). CDR3 length: 17 residues. Germline V gene sequence: CDR1 LGHDT, CDR2 YNNKEL (reference sequence). With 0 bases removed from V and 3 bases from J, the gap between germline ends came to 18 bases. This CDR3 reads CASSQDFRGGCLYEQYF. CDR3 nucleotides: TGTGCCAGCAGCCAAGATTTCCGGGGTGGGTGCCTCTACGAGCAGTACTTC.

This rearrangement joins TRBV5-6 to TRBJ1-1; D remains ambiguous. V lost 4 bases and J lost 1, with 14 bases in between. The CDR3 loop spans 15 amino acids. Looked up from germline, CDR1 is SGHDT and CDR2 is YYEEEE. The CDR3 DNA follows: TGTGCCAGCAGCACCGGAGGCCTCCCGAACACTGAAGCTTTCTTT. It translates to CASSTGGLPNTEAFF.

This chain links TRBV28 with TRBJ2-3; no clear D. Trimming took 6 bases from V and 3 from J, leaving 16 bases between them. The germline V gene has CDR1 MDHEN and CDR2 SYDVKM. This CDR3 comprises 15 residues. This CDR3 reads CASSPPGLRTDTQYF. Here the CDR3 DNA reads TGTGCCAGCAGCCCCCCCGGGTTGAGGACAGATACGCAGTATTTT.

The V gene is TRBV28, the J gene TRBJ2-7; 7 bases match TRBD1. The V gene end was trimmed by 1 base and the J gene end by 9 bases; junction bases not matched to a gene: 6. The CDR3 sequence is 13 residues long. Looked up from germline, CDR1 is MDHEN and CDR2 is SYDVKM. In DNA, the CDR3 is TGTGCCAGCAGTTTATTGCGAGGGGGCGCGCAGTACTTC. It encodes CASSLLRGGAQYF.

The rearrangement uses TRBV5-1 and TRBJ2-3; tentative D call: TRBD1 (6 bases). CDR3 length: 16 residues. The germline V and J ends were trimmed by 6 bases and 0 bases, with 17 bases remaining between them. Germline lookup yields CDR1 SGHRS and CDR2 YFSETQ. The CDR3 here is CASKTGRWGSTDTQYF. The CDR3 DNA is TGCGCCAGCAAAACAGGGCGGTGGGGTAGCACAGATACGCAGTATTTT.

This chain links TRBV5-1 with TRBJ2-7; no definite D call. Between the trimmed V and J ends, which lost 0 bases and 3 bases, there was a span of 13 bases. The CDR3 consists of 15 residues. From germline, CDR1 is SGHRS and CDR2 YFSETQ. CDR3 in amino acids: CASSLDRTTIYEQYF. CDR3 sequence (DNA): TGCGCCAGCAGCTTGGACAGAACAACAATCTACGAGCAGTACTTC.

The chain combines TRBV7-9 with TRBJ1-2; TRBD1 matches 10 bases. The CDR3 is 15 amino acids. Germline V gene lookup returns CDR1 SEHNR and CDR2 FQNEAQ (reference sequence). V shed 6 bases, J shed 2 bases, and the junction held 6 bases outside the gene matches. The CDR3 DNA sequence: TGTGCCAGCAGTCAACCGGGACAGGGGAACTATGGCTACACCTTC. Encoded protein: CASSQPGQGNYGYTF.

This chain links TRBV15 with TRBJ1-2, with D unresolved. CDR3 size: 16 residues. Germline-derived CDR1 and CDR2 are LNHNV and YYDKDF (reference sequence). V was shortened by 1 base and J by 2 bases, with 14 bases between the two germline ends. The chain's CDR3 is CATSRAYLGGNYGYTF. Written as DNA, the CDR3 is TGTGCCACCAGCAGAGCCTACTTAGGCGGCAACTATGGCTACACCTTC.